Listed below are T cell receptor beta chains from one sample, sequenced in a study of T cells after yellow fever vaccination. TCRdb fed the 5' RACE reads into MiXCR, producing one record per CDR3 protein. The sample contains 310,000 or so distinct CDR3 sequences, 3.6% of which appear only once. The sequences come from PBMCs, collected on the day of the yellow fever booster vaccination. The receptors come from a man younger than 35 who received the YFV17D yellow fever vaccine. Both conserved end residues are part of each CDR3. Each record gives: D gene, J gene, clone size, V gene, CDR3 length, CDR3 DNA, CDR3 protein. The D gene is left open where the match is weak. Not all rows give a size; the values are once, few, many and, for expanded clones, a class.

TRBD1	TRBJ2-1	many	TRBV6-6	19	TGTGCCAGCAGTTACGCGGGACAGGGGCTCCTTAGCTCCTACAATGAGCAGTTCTTC	CASSYAGQGLLSSYNEQFF
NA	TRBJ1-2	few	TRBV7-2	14	TGTGCCAGCAGCTTACAGGACGCAGGGGATGGCTACACCTTC	CASSLQDAGDGYTF
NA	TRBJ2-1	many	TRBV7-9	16	TGTGCCAGCAGCTTAAGGATGCCAGGGGGGTACAATGAGCAGTTCTTC	CASSLRMPGGYNEQFF
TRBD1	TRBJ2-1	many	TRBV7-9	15	TGTGCCAGCAGCCCCCAGGGGGAGCGGTCTTGGGTAGAGTTCTTC	CASSPQGERSWVEFF
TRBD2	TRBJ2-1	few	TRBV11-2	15	TGTGCCAGCAGCTTATCGGGGCGGGGGTATGATGAGCAGTTCTTC	CASSLSGRGYDEQFF
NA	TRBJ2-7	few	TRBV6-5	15	TGTGCCAGCAGTCTGGATATTCAGGGAACCTACGAGCAGTACTTC	CASSLDIQGTYEQYF
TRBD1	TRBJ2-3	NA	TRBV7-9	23	TGTGCCAGCAGCTCAACCGAATCTCGATGGGACAGGGGGCGGTACGGGTTCACAGATACGCAGTATTTT	CASSSTESRWDRGRYGFTDTQYF
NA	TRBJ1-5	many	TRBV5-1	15	TGCGCCAGCAGCCTGACGCCTTGGGGGGGACAGCCCCAGCATTTT	CASSLTPWGGQPQHF
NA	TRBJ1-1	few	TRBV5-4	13	TGTGCCAGCAGCTTGTATCAGGGAAACTCGGCTTTCTTT	CASSLYQGNSAFF
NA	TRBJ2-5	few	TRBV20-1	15	TGCAGTGCTAGAGATCTCAAGACAGCCCAAGAGACCCAGTACTTC	CSARDLKTAQETQYF
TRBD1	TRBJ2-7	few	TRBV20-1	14	TGCAGTGCCCACGGGGGACAGGGAGACGACGAGCAGTACTTC	CSAHGGQGDDEQYF
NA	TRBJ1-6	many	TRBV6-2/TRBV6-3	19	TGTGCCAGCAGTTACTCGATATTTGCGGGGAGCTCCTATAATTCACCCCTCCACTTT	CASSYSIFAGSSYNSPLHF
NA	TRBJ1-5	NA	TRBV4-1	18	TGCGCCAGCAGCCAAGATTTCCGGAGAGTCGATAGCAATCAGCCCCAGCATTTT	CASSQDFRRVDSNQPQHF
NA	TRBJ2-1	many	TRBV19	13	TGTGCCAGTAGTGTCGGGACACTACTTACGCAGTTCTTC	CASSVGTLLTQFF
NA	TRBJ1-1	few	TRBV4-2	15	TGTGCCAGCAGACGGCGAGAAGGCGGGGACACTGAAGCTTTCTTT	CASRRREGGDTEAFF
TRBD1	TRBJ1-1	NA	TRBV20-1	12	TGCAGTGCTAGGACAGGGTGGACTGAAGCTTTCTTT	CSARTGWTEAFF
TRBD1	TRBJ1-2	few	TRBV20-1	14	TGCAGTGCTCCTTCCGGGACAGACCTCTATGGCTACACCTTC	CSAPSGTDLYGYTF
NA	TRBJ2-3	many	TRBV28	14	TGTGCCAGCAGTTACCCTCCCCTCACAGATACGCAGTATTTT	CASSYPPLTDTQYF
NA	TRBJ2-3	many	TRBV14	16	TGTGCCAGCAGCCAAGGTCTAGAGGTTAGCACAGATACGCAGTATTTT	CASSQGLEVSTDTQYF
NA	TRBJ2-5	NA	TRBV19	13	TGTGCCAGTAGTATTTGGGGCTTCGAGACCCAGTACTTC	CASSIWGFETQYF
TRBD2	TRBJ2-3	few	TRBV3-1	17	TGTGCCAGCAGCCAACTAGCGGGGGGCTTACGCACAGATACGCAGTATTTT	CASSQLAGGLRTDTQYF
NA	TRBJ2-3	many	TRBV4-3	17	TGCGCCAGCAGCCAAGATGCTAGTCTTTCTAGCACAGATACGCAGTATTTT	CASSQDASLSSTDTQYF